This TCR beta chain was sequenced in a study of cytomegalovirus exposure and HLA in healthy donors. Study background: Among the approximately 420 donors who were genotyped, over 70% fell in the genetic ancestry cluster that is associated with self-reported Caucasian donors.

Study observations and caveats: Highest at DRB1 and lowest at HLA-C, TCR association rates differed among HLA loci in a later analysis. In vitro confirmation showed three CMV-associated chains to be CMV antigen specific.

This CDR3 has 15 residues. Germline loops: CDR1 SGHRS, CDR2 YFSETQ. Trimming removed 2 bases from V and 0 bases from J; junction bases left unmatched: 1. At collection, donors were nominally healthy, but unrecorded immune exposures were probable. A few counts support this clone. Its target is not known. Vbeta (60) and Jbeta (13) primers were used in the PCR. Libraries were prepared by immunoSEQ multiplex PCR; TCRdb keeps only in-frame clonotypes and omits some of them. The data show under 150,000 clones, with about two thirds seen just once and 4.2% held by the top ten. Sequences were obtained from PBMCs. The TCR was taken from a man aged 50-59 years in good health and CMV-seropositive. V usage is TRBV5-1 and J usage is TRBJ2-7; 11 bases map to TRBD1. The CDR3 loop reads CASSLGQGASYEQYF. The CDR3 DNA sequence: TGCGCCAGCAGCTTAGGACAGGGGGCCTCCTACGAGCAGTACTTC.